The 21 T cell receptor beta chains below were found in one sample sequenced in a study of blood T cell repertoires in COVID-19. Some clones are missing from TCRdb's copy, which holds only in-frame ones; the method was immunoSEQ multiplex PCR. The table records approximately 30,000 clones, roughly 85% of them present only once. Sequencing was performed on peripheral blood. Receptors were obtained from a human donor in a cohort sampled during active COVID-19.

V gene TRBV7-9 combines with J gene TRBJ2-3; D is perhaps TRBD2 (6 bases). This CDR3 comprises 12 residues. CDR1 is SEHNR, CDR2 FQNEAQ, per germline (reference sequence). For the CDR3, the DNA is TGTGTAGGTACGGGAGTAGGGGATACGCAGTATTTT. Translation gives CVGTGVGDTQYF. The full variable domain, its missing parts supplied by reference TRBV7-9 and TRBJ2-3, is DTGVSQNPRHKITKRGQNVTFRCDPISEHNRLYWYRQTLGQGPEFLTYFQNEAQLEKSRLLSDRFSAERPKGSFSTLEIQRTEQGDSAMYLCVGTGVGDTQYFGPGTRLTVL.

This clone was observed a single time. This sequence joins TRBV27 and TRBJ1-2, with TRBD1 identical over 9 bases. From germline, CDR1 is MNHEY and CDR2 SMNVEV (reference sequence). The CDR3 spans 14 residues. V dropped 5 bases and J dropped 7; count of bases not matched to a gene: 8. The CDR3 region has the DNA TGTGCCAGCAGTACTAGGGACAGGGTTATTGGCTACACCTTC. Translated, it gives CASSTRDRVIGYTF.

This clone was seen a handful of times. The chain is built from TRBV7-9 and TRBJ1-2; 7 bases line up with TRBD1. Germline trimming cut 5 bases from V and 4 bases from J; bases unmatched to any gene: 10. Per germline, CDR1 SEHNR and CDR2 FQNEAQ (reference sequence). The CDR3 contains 15 residues. Here the CDR3 DNA reads TGTGCCAGCAGCAGAAACAGGGGAGGCGGCTATGGCTACACCTTC. Its protein is CASSRNRGGGYGYTF.

This clone came up once. V usage is TRBV5-8 and J usage is TRBJ2-1; a weak D match, TRBD2 (6 bases). Germline V gene data show CDR1 as SGHTS and CDR2 as YDEGEE. The CDR3 loop spans 14 amino acids. V was cut by 3 bases and J by 6 bases, with 13 bases left in between. CDR3 DNA: TGTGCCAGCAGCTCTGGACTACTCGGCAATGAGCAGTTCTTC. Its translation is CASSSGLLGNEQFF.

This sequence joins TRBV6-1 and TRBJ2-2, with 13 bases identical to TRBD2. CDR3 length: 17 residues. J lost 7 bases, V lost 4 bases, and 9 bases had no gene match. The germline CDR1 and CDR2 sequences are MNHNS and SASEGT. CDR3: CASSGGTSGINSGELFF. CDR3 DNA: TGTGCCAGCAGTGGGGGGACTAGCGGGATAAATAGCGGGGAGCTGTTTTTT.

The sample holds one count of this clone. The chain has TRBV12-3 or TRBV12-4 and TRBJ1-2; TRBD1 matches at 7 bases. The CDR3 is made up of 13 amino acids. V lost 5 bases to trimming and J lost 3 bases; unmatched junction nucleotides: 3. The CDR3 nucleotides are TGTGCCAGCAGTCCCGGGACAGACTATGGCTACACCTTC. This codes for CASSPGTDYGYTF.

This clone was seen a single time. The chain carries TRBV10-2 and TRBJ2-3; possibly TRBD1 for D (5 bases). Deletions cut 7 bases from V and 5 bases from J, with 22 bases between. Germline CDR1 reads WSHSY; CDR2 reads SAAADI. The CDR3 sequence is 16 residues long. CDR3 DNA: TGCGCCAGCACCTACAACCCAGGGTCCCCGGGAGATACGCAGTATTTT. Protein product: CASTYNPGSPGDTQYF.

The CDR3 DNA follows: TGTGCCAGCAGCCCCGGACAGGGGGCCCAGGGTAATGAAAAACTGTTTTTT. It specifies CASSPGQGAQGNEKLFF. The chain recombines TRBV7-9 with TRBJ1-4; 11 nucleotides match TRBD1. V trimming: 5 bases; J trimming: 4 bases; junction bases outside the gene matches: 9. Germline CDR1 and CDR2: SEHNR and FQNEAQ (reference sequence). This CDR3 spans 17 amino acids.

The chain couples TRBV7-2 to TRBJ2-1; TRBD1 agrees at 8 bases. The CDR3 extends over 17 amino acids. Looked up from germline, CDR1 is SGHTA and CDR2 is FQGNSA. Unmatched junction bases numbered 8, after V lost 4 bases and J lost 0 bases. This chain's CDR3 is CASSYGTGVSSYNEQFF. The CDR3 nucleotides are TGTGCCAGCAGCTACGGGACAGGAGTTAGCTCCTACAATGAGCAGTTCTTC. The full variable domain, with the rest looked up from reference TRBV7-2 and TRBJ2-1, is GAGVSQSPSNKVTEKGKDVELRCDPISGHTALYWYRQSLGQGLEFLIYFQGNSAPDKSGLPSDRFSAERTGGSVSTLTIQRTQQEDSAVYLCASSYGTGVSSYNEQFFGPGTRLTVL.

This clone was detected once. The chain joins TRBV29-1 to TRBJ1-2; D may be TRBD1 (6 bases). The ends were cut back, 4 bases at V and 3 bases at J, with 12 bases in the middle. In germline, CDR1 is SQVTM, CDR2 ANQGSEA. This CDR3 has 13 residues. The CDR3 coding sequence is TGCAGCGTTGGTTCTGGGGGCGACTATGGCTACACCTTC. This translates into CSVGSGGDYGYTF.

This chain links TRBV24-1 with TRBJ2-1, with D possibly TRBD2 on 6 matching bases. V was trimmed by 3 bases and J by 3 bases, leaving 11 bases between them. Per germline, CDR1 KGHDR and CDR2 SFDVKD. The CDR3 length is 15 residues. The CDR3 loop reads CATSDPRRDYNEQFF. Here the CDR3 DNA reads TGTGCCACCAGTGATCCACGGCGGGACTACAATGAGCAGTTCTTC.

This chain joins TRBV27 and TRBJ2-1, with D perhaps TRBD1 (5 bases). V shed 8 bases and J shed 5 bases, with 10 bases lying between them. Germline V gene sequence: CDR1 MNHEY, CDR2 SMNVEV (reference sequence). The CDR3 totals 12 residues. The CDR3 region is CASRQLDNEQFF. CDR3 nucleotide sequence: TGTGCCAGCCGACAGTTAGACAATGAGCAGTTCTTC.

This clone was seen a few times. The chain joins TRBV27 to TRBJ2-3; D is possibly TRBD2 (7 bases). Looked up from germline, CDR1 is MNHEY and CDR2 is SMNVEV (reference sequence). The length of the CDR3 is 16 residues. Deletions cut 3 bases from V and 0 bases from J, with 13 bases between. Written as DNA, the CDR3 is TGTGCCAGCAGTTTTCGCGGGGGCTCTAGCACAGATACGCAGTATTTT. Its translation: CASSFRGGSSTDTQYF.

This clone showed up just a few times. The V gene is TRBV2, the J gene TRBJ1-1; possibly TRBD1 for D (6 bases). V lost 8 bases, J lost 6 bases, and 7 bases lay in between. The CDR3 consists of 10 residues. Germline V gene lookup returns CDR1 SNHLY and CDR2 FYNNEI. The CDR3 reads CASGGAEAFF. The CDR3 DNA reads as TGTGCCAGCGGGGGCGCTGAAGCTTTCTTT.

V is TRBV9 and J is TRBJ2-5; 9 nucleotides line up with TRBD1. Losses at the gene ends were 0 bases for V and 4 bases for J; bases not matched to a gene: 7. Per germline, CDR1 SGDLS and CDR2 YYNGEE. The CDR3 covers 16 residues. CDR3 sequence (DNA): TGTGCCAGCAGCGTAGCTTGGGGACAGGGTTTAGAGACCCAGTACTTC. Its protein is CASSVAWGQGLETQYF.

The genes are TRBV11-3 and TRBJ2-7, with 8 nucleotides matching TRBD2. After removal of 5 bases from V and 3 bases from J, the junction contained 9 bases not matched to a gene. The CDR3 consists of 15 residues. Germline V gene sequence: CDR1 SGHNT, CDR2 YENEEA. The CDR3 sequence: CASSRLAGPSYEQYF. Here the CDR3 DNA reads TGTGCCAGCAGCCGATTAGCGGGACCTAGCTACGAGCAGTACTTC. The whole variable domain, remainder taken from reference TRBV11-3 and TRBJ2-7, is EAGVVQSPRYKIIEKKQPVAFWCNPISGHNTLYWYLQNLGQGPELLIRYENEEAVDDSQLPKDRFSAERLKGVDSTLKIQPAELGDSAVYLCASSRLAGPSYEQYFGPGTRLTVT.

The J gene is TRBJ2-1, the V gene TRBV12-3 or TRBV12-4; D is unclear. Deletions cut 2 bases from V and 7 bases from J, with 6 bases between. This CDR3 is built from 12 residues. CDR3 DNA: TGTGCCAGCAGTTTAAGAGGAAATGAGCAGTTCTTC. Protein sequence: CASSLRGNEQFF.

The CDR3 DNA is TGTGCCAGCGGGTCCTACTTTTCCAGCGGGAGTGTGGATGAGCAGTTCTTC. This gives the protein CASGSYFSSGSVDEQFF. The V call is TRBV28, the J call TRBJ2-1, with 8 bases that match TRBD2. V trimming: 8 bases; J trimming: 8 bases; junction bases outside the gene matches: 20. The V gene's germline CDR1 is MDHEN and CDR2 SYDVKM. This CDR3 contains 17 residues.

The chain couples TRBV7-9 to TRBJ1-4, with D possibly matching TRBD1 (5 bases). CDR3 length equals 16 residues. Germline V CDR1 and CDR2: SEHNR, FQNEAQ (reference sequence). The V gene lost 1 base and the J gene lost 8 bases, with 17 bases spanning the gap. CDR3 bases: TGTGCCAGCAGCTTAGATTTAGATCCGGCAGGGGAAAAACTGTTTTTT. This sequence encodes CASSLDLDPAGEKLFF.

The rearrangement uses TRBV7-9 and TRBJ2-3; no firm D call. Trimming stripped 3 bases from V and 2 bases from J, with 9 bases between. Germline loops: CDR1 SEHNR, CDR2 FQNEAQ (reference sequence). CDR3 length equals 14 residues. This CDR3 is CASSLSLPTDTQYF. DNA of the CDR3: TGTGCCAGCAGCTTGAGCCTCCCCACAGATACGCAGTATTTT.

This sequence joins TRBV19 and TRBJ1-5, with D tentatively TRBD1 (6 bases). CDR1 is LNHDA, CDR2 SQIVND, per germline (reference sequence). This CDR3 comprises 12 residues. V was cut by 8 bases and J by 9 bases, with 14 bases left in between. CDR3 protein: CASEQGYGPQHF. Written as DNA, the CDR3 is TGTGCCAGTGAACAGGGTTATGGGCCCCAGCATTTT.